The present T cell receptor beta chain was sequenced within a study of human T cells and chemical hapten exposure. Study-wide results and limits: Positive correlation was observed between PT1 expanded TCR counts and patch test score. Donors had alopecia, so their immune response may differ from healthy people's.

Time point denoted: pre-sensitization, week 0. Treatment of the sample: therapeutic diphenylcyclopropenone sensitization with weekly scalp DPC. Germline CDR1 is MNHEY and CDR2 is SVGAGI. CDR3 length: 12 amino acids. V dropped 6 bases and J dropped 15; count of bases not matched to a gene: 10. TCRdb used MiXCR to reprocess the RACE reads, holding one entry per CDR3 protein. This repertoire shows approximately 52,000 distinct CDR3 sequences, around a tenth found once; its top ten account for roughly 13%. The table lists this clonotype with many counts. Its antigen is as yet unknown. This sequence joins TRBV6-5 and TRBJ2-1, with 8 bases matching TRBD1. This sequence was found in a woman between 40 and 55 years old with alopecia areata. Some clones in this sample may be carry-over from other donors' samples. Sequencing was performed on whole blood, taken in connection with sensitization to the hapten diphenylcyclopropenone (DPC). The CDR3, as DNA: TGTGCCAGCAGCCACATCGGGACAGGTTGGTTCTTC. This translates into CASSHIGTGWFF.